This T cell receptor (beta chain) originates from a study of T cell changes during pregnancy in multiple sclerosis. Germline loops: CDR1 MDHEN, CDR2 SYDVKM. This CDR3 has 14 amino acids. Between the trimmed V and J ends, which lost 8 bases and 1 base, there was a span of 14 bases. TCRdb's table, derived via immunoSEQ multiplex PCR, lists solely in-frame clones and lacks some. The profile covers tens of thousands of clones, with 90% to 95% appearing a single time and over 2% taken by the ten largest. The rearrangement uses TRBV28 and TRBJ1-1, with D possibly TRBD1 on 6 matching bases. The TCR comes from a female donor in good health, enrolled as a control in a pregnancy study. The source material was peripheral blood, sampled in the third trimester of pregnancy. CDR3 nucleotide sequence: TGTGCCAGCGGGTTCTGGACAGCGAACACTGAAGCTTTCTTT. Translating it yields CASGFWTANTEAFF. Supplemented by reference TRBV28 and TRBJ1-1, the full variable domain reads DVKVTQSSRYLVKRTGEKVFLECVQDMDHENMFWYRQDPGLGLRLIYFSYDVKMKEKGDIPEGYSVSREKKERFSLILESASTNQTSMYLCASGFWTANTEAFFGQGTRLTVV.